Listed below are T cell receptor beta chains from one sample, sequenced in a study of T cells in localized non-small cell lung cancer. Here immunoSEQ multiplex PCR was the method, and the copy in TCRdb shows in-frame clones only, minus some. This sample yields some 15,000 clones, of which approximately 80% are seen a single time; around 30% belongs to the top ten. Specimen: peripheral blood, collected before any cancer treatment. The receptors were sampled from a male donor aged 60 or over with stage I lung adenocarcinoma. Both conserved end residues are part of each CDR3. The order of the fields is V gene, J gene, D gene, clone size, CDR3 protein, CDR3 DNA. D genes are given only for firm matches. Size tells how often a clone was seen (once, few, many) or the class of an expanded clone, and some rows leave it out.

>TRBV6-5|TRBJ1-4|.|few
CASSYEGGKGKLFF
TGTGCCAGCAGTTACGAAGGGGGGAAGGGAAAACTGTTTTTT
>TRBV14|TRBJ2-7|.|.
CASSQDSSYEQYF
TGTGCCAGCAGCCAAGATTCCTCCTACGAGCAGTACTTC
>TRBV7-2|TRBJ1-1|.|.
CASSSFRVSETEAFF
TGTGCCAGCAGCTCTTTCAGGGTATCGGAGACTGAAGCTTTCTTT
>TRBV15|TRBJ2-1|.|.
CATQRSGAVDEQFF
TGTGCCACACAAAGGTCAGGGGCGGTCGATGAGCAGTTCTTC
>TRBV7-2|TRBJ1-2|.|.
CASSLEGVGYTF
TGTGCCAGCAGCTTGGAGGGCGTTGGCTACACCTTC
>TRBV5-1|TRBJ2-7|TRBD2|.
CASSWGGGQAYEQYF
TGCGCCAGCAGCTGGGGCGGGGGGCAAGCCTACGAGCAGTACTTC
>TRBV29-1|TRBJ1-1|TRBD1|.
CSARQGPQGTEAFF
TGCAGCGCTCGACAGGGGCCCCAAGGCACTGAAGCTTTCTTT
>TRBV15|TRBJ2-7|.|few
CATSRDRGASSYEQYF
TGTGCCACCAGCAGAGATAGGGGGGCTAGCTCCTACGAGCAGTACTTC
>TRBV5-1|TRBJ2-1|TRBD2|.
CASSPEGLARESNNEQFF
TGCGCCAGCAGCCCGGAAGGACTAGCGCGAGAGAGTAACAATGAGCAGTTCTTC
>TRBV5-1|TRBJ2-7|TRBD1|once
CASSLLQGASLEQYF
TGCGCCAGCAGCTTGTTGCAGGGGGCCTCCCTCGAGCAGTACTTC
>TRBV7-8|TRBJ2-7|.|.
CASSPGEVSSYEQYF
TGTGCCAGCAGCCCAGGGGAGGTCTCCTCCTACGAGCAGTACTTC
>TRBV6-5|TRBJ2-7|.|.
CASRLAHQTYEQYF
TGTGCCAGCAGGTTAGCTCATCAGACCTACGAGCAGTACTTC
>TRBV27|TRBJ1-4|.|few
CAPRGNEKLFF
TGTGCACCCCGCGGTAATGAAAAACTGTTTTTT
>TRBV18|TRBJ2-4|.|.
CASSQDGGARFF
TGTGCCAGCTCACAAGATGGGGGCGCGAGGTTCTTC
>TRBV6-6|TRBJ1-1|.|.
CASSPTDRSTEAFF
TGTGCCAGCAGTCCGACCGACAGGAGCACTGAAGCTTTCTTT
>TRBV13|TRBJ2-3|.|.
CASRRNRDHPFTDTQYF
TGTGCCAGCAGACGTAACAGGGACCACCCTTTCACAGATACGCAGTATTTT
>TRBV19|TRBJ1-2|TRBD1|.
CASRQTRQGGVGYTF
TGTGCCAGTAGACAAACTCGACAGGGCGGCGTAGGCTACACCTTC
>TRBV30|TRBJ1-2|.|few
CAWSPTNYGYTF
TGTGCCTGGAGTCCCACCAACTATGGCTACACCTTC
>TRBV29-1|TRBJ1-2|.|.
CSVEDLPGGYTF
TGCAGCGTTGAAGATCTTCCGGGGGGCTACACCTTC
>TRBV20-1|TRBJ2-5|.|once
CSAPSGETQYF
TGCAGTGCCCCTTCTGGAGAGACCCAGTACTTC
>TRBV28|TRBJ2-1|TRBD2|once
CASTVGLADWNEQFF
TGTGCCAGCACCGTCGGACTAGCGGACTGGAATGAGCAGTTCTTC
>TRBV9|TRBJ1-2|.|.
CASSVETASKGYTF
TGTGCCAGCAGCGTAGAAACAGCTTCTAAGGGCTACACCTTC
>TRBV11-2|TRBJ2-7|TRBD2|.
CASSLELAGSYEQYF
TGTGCCAGCAGCTTAGAACTAGCGGGATCCTACGAGCAGTACTTC
>TRBV2|TRBJ1-5|.|.
CASSENYQPQHF
TGTGCCAGCAGTGAGAATTATCAGCCCCAGCATTTT
>TRBV15|TRBJ1-1|.|.
CATSSQGTEAFF
TGTGCCACCAGCAGCCAGGGCACTGAAGCTTTCTTT
>TRBV27|TRBJ1-6|.|.
CASSSIVGAINSPLHF
TGTGCCAGCAGTTCAATCGTGGGGGCAATTAATTCACCCCTCCACTTT
>TRBV19|TRBJ2-7|.|.
CASSPVGGGGYEQYF
TGTGCCAGTAGTCCCGTGGGAGGGGGAGGATACGAGCAGTACTTC
>TRBV28|TRBJ1-2|.|.
CASSLGRVVYGYTF
TGTGCCAGCAGTTTAGGCCGGGTGGTCTATGGCTACACCTTC
>TRBV6-6|TRBJ2-5|.|.
CASSYEYRVGQETQYF
TGTGCCAGCAGTTACGAGTACAGGGTTGGTCAAGAGACCCAGTACTTC
>TRBV28|TRBJ2-1|TRBD2|once
CASSLDQGLAELFF
TGTGCCAGCAGTTTAGATCAGGGACTAGCGGAATTGTTCTTC
>TRBV19|TRBJ2-3|.|once
CASRFQDSTDTQYF
TGTGCCAGTAGATTCCAGGACTCCACAGATACGCAGTATTTT
>TRBV9|TRBJ2-1|TRBD2|.
CASSEGGLARNEQFF
TGTGCCAGCAGCGAGGGAGGACTAGCTCGAAATGAGCAGTTCTTC
>TRBV5-1|TRBJ2-7|TRBD2|.
CASSTGLAGGGYEQYF
TGCGCCAGCAGCACGGGACTAGCGGGAGGTGGGTACGAGCAGTACTTC
>TRBV7-8|TRBJ1-5|.|.
CASSFGEDKGGPNQPQHF
TGTGCCAGCAGCTTTGGAGAGGACAAGGGGGGACCTAATCAGCCCCAGCATTTT
>TRBV6-5|TRBJ2-1|.|once
CASSYSFREHNEQFF
TGTGCCAGCAGTTACTCGTTCAGGGAGCACAATGAGCAGTTCTTC
>TRBV6-1|TRBJ1-6|.|.
CASSVGVVAPLHF
TGTGCCAGCAGTGTCGGCGTCGTAGCACCCCTCCACTTT
>TRBV9|TRBJ2-5|.|.
CASSVARGETQYF
TGTGCCAGCAGCGTAGCTAGAGGGGAGACCCAGTACTTC
>TRBV2|TRBJ2-1|TRBD2|once
CASRGAGGRAYNEQFF
TGTGCCAGCAGGGGAGCTGGCGGGAGGGCCTACAATGAGCAGTTCTTC
>TRBV5-6|TRBJ2-1|.|once
CASSLGNINEQFF
TGTGCCAGCAGCTTAGGGAACATAAACGAGCAGTTCTTC
>TRBV29-1|TRBJ2-1|TRBD2|.
CSVVGAGAGNNEQFF
TGCAGCGTGGTCGGGGCGGGAGCGGGGAACAATGAGCAGTTCTTC
>TRBV2|TRBJ2-7|TRBD1|.
CASLPGQGVVEGYEQYF
TGTGCCAGCTTGCCCGGACAGGGAGTGGTAGAGGGTTACGAGCAGTACTTC
>TRBV19|TRBJ2-1|.|.
CASSIPGTTYNEQFF
TGTGCCAGTAGTATACCCGGGACCACATACAATGAGCAGTTCTTC
>TRBV7-3|TRBJ2-2|.|.
CASSFPGGELFF
TGTGCCAGCAGCTTCCCAGGCGGGGAGCTGTTTTTT
>TRBV6-5|TRBJ1-6|TRBD1|.
CASSYGTGGSPLHF
TGTGCCAGCAGTTACGGGACAGGGGGTTCACCCCTCCACTTT